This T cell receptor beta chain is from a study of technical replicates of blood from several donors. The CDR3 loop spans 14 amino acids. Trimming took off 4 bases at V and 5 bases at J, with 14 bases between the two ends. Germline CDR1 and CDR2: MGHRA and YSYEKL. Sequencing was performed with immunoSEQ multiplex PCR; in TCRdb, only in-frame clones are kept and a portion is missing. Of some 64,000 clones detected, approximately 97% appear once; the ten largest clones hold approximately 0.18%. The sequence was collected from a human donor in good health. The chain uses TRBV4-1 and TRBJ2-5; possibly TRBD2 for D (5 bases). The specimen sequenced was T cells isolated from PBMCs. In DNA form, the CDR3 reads TGCGCCAGCAGCCTCCTGGGAGTCGGGGAGACCCAGTACTTC. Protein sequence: CASSLLGVGETQYF.